Listed below are T cell receptor beta chains from one sample, sequenced in a study of T-cell reconstitution after alpha-beta-depleted transplantation in children. TCRdb fed the PCR reads into MiXCR, producing one record per CDR3 protein. Of roughly 500,000 distinct CDR3 sequences listed, around 16% are singletons. The sample in question was PBMCs from the stem cell graft donor, obtained from the stem cell graft. Receptors originate from a human donor who donated a stem cell graft to a child with acute lymphoblastic leukemia. CDR3s include the opening cysteine and the closing phenylalanine or tryptophan. The order of the fields is J gene, clone size, D gene, V gene, CDR3 protein, CDR3 DNA. A D gene is named only where the DNA matches it firmly. A row's size may be missing; if present it is once, few, many or a size class.

>TRBJ1-2|few|.|TRBV3-1
CASSQDRRRGYTF
TGTGCCAGCAGCCAAGATAGGAGGAGAGGCTACACCTTC
>TRBJ2-2|few|.|TRBV4-1
CASSQVLKVLNTGELFF
TGCGCCAGCAGCCAAGTGCTCAAAGTCTTAAACACCGGGGAGCTGTTTTTT
>TRBJ2-3|.|TRBD2|TRBV28
CATHTLGTSVTDTQYF
TGTGCCACCCACACCCTTGGGACTAGCGTTACAGATACGCAGTATTTT
>TRBJ2-5|few|TRBD2|TRBV5-1
CASSLVSTSIPETQYF
TGCGCCAGCAGCTTGGTCTCGACTAGCATACCGGAGACCCAGTACTTC
>TRBJ2-7|.|TRBD2|TRBV3-1
CASSAGTSGSYEQYF
TGTGCCAGCAGCGCCGGGACTAGCGGGTCCTACGAGCAGTACTTC
>TRBJ2-3|.|TRBD1|TRBV29-1
CSAAGGVSTDTQYF
TGCAGCGCCGCAGGGGGCGTTAGCACAGATACGCAGTATTTT
>TRBJ1-2|.|.|TRBV29-1
CSVPYSYGYTF
TGCAGCGTTCCCTACAGCTATGGCTACACCTTC
>TRBJ2-1|few|.|TRBV5-1
CASSLFLTRYNEQFF
TGCGCCAGCAGCTTGTTCCTGACCAGGTACAATGAGCAGTTCTTC
>TRBJ2-3|.|.|TRBV20-1
CSARDLFFREWDTDTQYF
TGCAGTGCTAGAGATCTCTTTTTTCGGGAGTGGGACACAGATACGCAGTATTTT
>TRBJ2-7|few|TRBD2|TRBV11-2
CASSGPSGRLEEQYF
TGTGCCAGCAGCGGACCTAGCGGGCGTCTCGAAGAGCAGTACTTC
>TRBJ1-1|.|.|TRBV19
CASWPRGMNTEAFF
TGTGCCAGTTGGCCCCGGGGTATGAACACTGAAGCTTTCTTT
>TRBJ1-1|.|TRBD1|TRBV6-5
CASSYTGGITEAFF
TGTGCCAGCAGTTACACAGGGGGCATCACTGAAGCTTTCTTT
>TRBJ2-1|.|TRBD2|TRBV24-1
CATSELGLADNEQFF
TGTGCCACCAGTGAACTCGGACTAGCGGACAATGAGCAGTTCTTC
>TRBJ1-1|.|.|TRBV20-1
CSAREKGLNTEAFF
TGCAGTGCTAGAGAGAAGGGGCTTAACACTGAAGCTTTCTTT
>TRBJ1-6|few|.|TRBV7-9
CASSEGLSPLHF
TGTGCCAGCAGCGAAGGGTTGTCACCCCTCCACTTT
>TRBJ1-2|few|TRBD1|TRBV12-3/TRBV12-4
CASSLTGTGNYGYTF
TGTGCCAGCAGTTTAACAGGGACAGGCAACTATGGCTACACCTTC
>TRBJ2-3|many|.|TRBV12-3/TRBV12-4
CASSSRDARPDTQYF
TGTGCCAGCAGTTCCCGGGACGCCAGGCCAGATACGCAGTATTTT
>TRBJ2-1|few|TRBD2|TRBV6-4
CASSVLAGGLINEQFF
TGTGCCAGCAGTGTACTAGCGGGAGGGCTGATTAATGAGCAGTTCTTC
>TRBJ2-1|.|.|TRBV5-1
CASSSRDSAYNEQFF
TGCGCCAGCAGCAGCCGGGACTCCGCCTACAATGAGCAGTTCTTC
>TRBJ2-3|.|.|TRBV7-9
CASSTDPDPTQYF
TGTGCCAGCAGCACCGACCCGGACCCTACGCAGTATTTT
>TRBJ1-1|.|.|TRBV20-1
CSAGGAALVNTEAFF
TGCAGTGCGGGAGGGGCAGCCCTAGTGAACACTGAAGCTTTCTTT
>TRBJ1-1|.|.|TRBV29-1
CSVLMTEALF
TGCAGCGTTTTGATGACTGAAGCTTTGTTT
>TRBJ2-1|few|TRBD2|TRBV9
CASSSRGAGGPGNEQFF
TGTGCCAGCAGCTCCCGGGGGGCGGGAGGGCCGGGCAATGAGCAGTTCTTC
>TRBJ2-5|.|.|TRBV7-9
CASSSGTSETQYF
TGTGCCAGCAGCTCCGGGACCTCGGAGACCCAGTACTTC
>TRBJ2-3|.|.|TRBV7-3
CASRDTGRNTQYF
TGTGCCAGCAGGGACACGGGGCGGAATACGCAGTATTTT
>TRBJ2-1|few|TRBD2|TRBV7-3
CASSTGLAGDGEQFF
TGTGCCAGCAGCACGGGACTAGCGGGAGATGGTGAGCAGTTCTTC
>TRBJ2-1|few|.|TRBV25-1
CASSEWNSQSYNEQFF
TGTGCCAGCAGTGAATGGAACAGCCAGAGCTACAATGAGCAGTTCTTC
>TRBJ2-7|few|.|TRBV29-1
CSVEDGVAYEQYF
TGCAGCGTTGAAGATGGGGTGGCCTACGAGCAGTACTTC
>TRBJ1-2|few|.|TRBV5-1
CASSPPLENYGYTF
TGCGCCAGCAGCCCCCCCCTGGAGAACTATGGCTACACCTTC
>TRBJ2-7|.|TRBD2|TRBV6-1
CASTLLSSGSNEQYF
TGTGCCAGCACCCTTCTTTCTAGCGGGAGTAACGAGCAGTACTTC
>TRBJ2-5|few|TRBD1|TRBV15
CATSTGTGGRSETQYF
TGTGCCACCAGCACCGGGACAGGGGGCCGGTCGGAGACCCAGTACTTC
>TRBJ1-5|.|.|TRBV2
CASSEEGAQHF
TGTGCCAGCAGTGAAGAAGGAGCCCAGCATTTT
>TRBJ1-2|few|.|TRBV3-1
CASSPTGGLGGYTF
TGTGCCAGCAGCCCTACCGGTGGCCTGGGCGGCTACACCTTC
>TRBJ2-2|few|.|TRBV6-1
CASNPGIGTGELFF
TGTGCCAGCAACCCAGGGATAGGGACCGGGGAGCTGTTTTTT
>TRBJ2-7|few|TRBD2|TRBV4-1
CASSQPAGDSYEQYF
TGCGCCAGCAGCCAACCTGCGGGAGATTCCTACGAGCAGTACTTC
>TRBJ2-7|.|.|TRBV15
CATSLFRDYEQYF
TGTGCCACCAGCCTCTTCCGGGACTACGAGCAGTACTTC
>TRBJ2-1|few|TRBD2|TRBV27
CASSLRTSGSSYNEQFF
TGTGCCAGCAGTTTAAGGACTAGCGGGAGCTCCTACAATGAGCAGTTCTTC
>TRBJ2-3|.|TRBD2|TRBV4-1
CASSPTAAGGVDTQYF
TGCGCCAGCAGCCCGACCGCAGCGGGAGGAGTTGATACGCAGTATTTT
>TRBJ2-3|few|TRBD2|TRBV5-4
CASSSPGGTSGSFTDTQYF
TGTGCCAGCAGCTCTCCCGGGGGGACTAGCGGGAGTTTCACAGATACGCAGTATTTT
>TRBJ2-5|few|TRBD2|TRBV10-3
CAISESFSSLAGEEETQYF
TGTGCCATCAGTGAGTCTTTTAGCAGCCTAGCGGGAGAGGAAGAGACCCAGTACTTC
>TRBJ2-1|.|.|TRBV4-1
CASSQDGVAIAPAFF
TGCGCCAGCAGCCAAGATGGGGTGGCTATAGCGCCGGCGTTCTTC
>TRBJ1-5|.|.|TRBV20-1
CSVPRGSSNQPQHF
TGCAGTGTTCCGAGGGGTAGTAGCAATCAGCCCCAGCATTTT
>TRBJ2-5|once|TRBD2|TRBV6-5
CASSSGLAGGVLAETQYF
TGTGCCAGCAGTTCCGGACTAGCGGGAGGTGTTTTAGCAGAGACCCAGTACTTC
>TRBJ2-7|.|TRBD2|TRBV5-1
CASSTRTSGSLSSYEQYF
TGCGCCAGCAGCACAAGGACTAGCGGGAGCCTTTCCAGCTACGAGCAGTACTTC
>TRBJ1-3|.|TRBD1|TRBV7-2
CASSSPDRVGNTIYF
TGTGCCAGCAGCTCCCCGGACAGGGTTGGAAACACCATATATTTT
>TRBJ2-1|.|TRBD2|TRBV20-1
CSAPDSGTSGYNEQFF
TGCAGTGCTCCGGACTCCGGGACTAGCGGTTACAATGAGCAGTTCTTC
>TRBJ1-5|few|.|TRBV7-9
CASSLAALRDSNQPQHF
TGTGCCAGCAGCTTAGCGGCTTTAAGGGATAGCAATCAGCCCCAGCATTTT
>TRBJ2-1|.|TRBD2|TRBV5-4
CASSLTLAGDNEQFF
TGTGCCAGCAGCTTGACACTAGCGGGGGACAATGAGCAGTTCTTC